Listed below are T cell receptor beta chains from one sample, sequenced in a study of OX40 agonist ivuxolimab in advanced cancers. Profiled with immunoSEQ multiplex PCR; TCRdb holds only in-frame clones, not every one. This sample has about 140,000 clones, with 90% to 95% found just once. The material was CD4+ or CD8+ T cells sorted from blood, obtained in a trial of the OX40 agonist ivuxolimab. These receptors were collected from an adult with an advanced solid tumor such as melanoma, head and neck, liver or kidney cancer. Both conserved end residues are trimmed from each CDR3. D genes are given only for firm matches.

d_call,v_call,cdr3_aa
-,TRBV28,ASSRLGKYTEAF
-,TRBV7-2,ASPAGPTGANVLT
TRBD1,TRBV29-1,SVAAGGIYNEQF
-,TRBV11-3,ASSAGNYGYT
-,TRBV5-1,ASSLDRDYMNTEAF
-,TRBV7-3,ASSLAVQPQH
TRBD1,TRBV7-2,ASSLVVTGSTDTQY
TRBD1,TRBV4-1,ASSQEGYRGLYGYT
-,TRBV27,ATSKVRKGLREQY
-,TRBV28,ASSPIFGLEGNQPQH
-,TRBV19,ASSRLGALGEQF
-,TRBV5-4,ASSLEGRYGNEQF
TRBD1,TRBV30,AWSARQGGGYT
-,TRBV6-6,ASSSQGKGYT
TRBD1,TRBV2,ASRGQVVSYEQY
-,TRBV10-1,ATQKKWDNEQF
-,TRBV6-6,ASSYGTGGYEQY
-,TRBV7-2,ASSWQVSSPLH
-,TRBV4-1,ASSQGDKWETQY
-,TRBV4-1,ASSQDRYTEAF
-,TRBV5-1,ASSTGDSPLH
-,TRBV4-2,ASSQASSVRDTQY
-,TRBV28,ASRRANTEAF
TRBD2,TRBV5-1,ASSLELAGGGDTQY
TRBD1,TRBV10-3,ATGTGLYEQY
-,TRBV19,ASSMGAGYNSPLH
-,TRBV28,ASSLRFAGTHGYT
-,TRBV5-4,ASSPGGAPNYGYT
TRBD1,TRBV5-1,ASSEDRVAETQY
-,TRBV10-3,AISDTWNEQF
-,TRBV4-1,ATSPRGRTDTQY
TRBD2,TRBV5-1,ASSLVAGASNEQF
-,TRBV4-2,ASSLPLGGTSGGYT
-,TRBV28,ASSLYRRFSDGYT
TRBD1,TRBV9,ASSTSGGGYEQY
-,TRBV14,ASSQVGGQGHRETQY
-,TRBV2,ASSGQMGVSGNTIY
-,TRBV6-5,ASSPRHWSYEQY